These 10 T cell receptor beta chains share one sample of origin, sequenced in a study of control samples from healthy donors and cancer patients. Generated by immunoSEQ multiplex PCR, the TCRdb table keeps only in-frame clones and is missing some. The data hold about 130,000 clones, with about nine tenths observed a single time. The sequenced sample was blood. The receptors originated from a man aged 40-50 years in good health.

The chain couples TRBV6-1 to TRBJ2-7; no clear D. CDR3 size: 16 residues. Trimming left V 3 bases short and J 2 bases short, with 17 bases between. CDR1 MNHNS and CDR2 SASEGT come from the germline V gene. DNA of the CDR3: TGTGCCAGCAGTGATTGGCAGCAAACCAAACCCTACGAGCAGTACTTC. Translated: CASSDWQQTKPYEQYF.

The CDR3 protein is CASSPRGGTDTQYF. The DNA for the CDR3 is TGCGCCAGCAGCCCGCGTGGGGGGACAGATACGCAGTATTTT. This chain links TRBV5-1 with TRBJ2-3; D might be TRBD2 (6 bases). The CDR3 has 14 residues. Germline CDR1 reads SGHRS; CDR2 reads YFSETQ. Trimming cost V 4 bases and J 3 bases, with 12 bases left between them.

DNA of the CDR3: TGTGCCAGCAGCCAAATACAGGGCAGCGAGCAGTACTTC. Encoded protein: CASSQIQGSEQYF. The chain links TRBV27 to TRBJ2-7, with D maybe TRBD1 (6 bases). V was cut by 6 bases and J by 6 bases, with 15 bases left in between. The CDR3 runs to 13 residues. In germline, CDR1 is MNHEY, CDR2 SMNVEV (reference sequence).

This chain links TRBV27 with TRBJ2-1; D may be TRBD1 (8 bases). Germline V lookup: CDR1 MNHEY, CDR2 SMNVEV (reference sequence). V gave up 4 bases and J gave up 1 base, with 11 bases separating them. This CDR3 region has 15 residues. The DNA for the CDR3 is TGTGCCAGCAGTTACAGGGGGGGGTCCTACAATGAGCAGTTCTTC. Its protein is CASSYRGGSYNEQFF.

This sequence joins TRBV4-2 and TRBJ1-1; D remains unclear. Looked up from germline, CDR1 is LGHNA and CDR2 is YNFKEQ. The length of the CDR3 is 14 residues. V lost 1 base and J 0 bases, leaving 6 bases between the germline ends. CDR3 coding DNA: TGTGCCAGCAGCCAAGCTTCGGTGAACACTGAAGCTTTCTTT. It specifies CASSQASVNTEAFF.

V and J are TRBV3-1 (or the pseudogene TRBV3-2) and TRBJ1-4; the D gene is possibly TRBD1 (5 bases). Germline lookup yields CDR1 LGHDT and CDR2 YNNKEL (reference sequence). The V end lost 0 bases, the J end lost 8 bases, and 13 bases lay between the germline ends. The CDR3 runs to 15 residues. CDR3 DNA: TGTGCCAGCAGCCAAGAAGGGGCAGGGAGCGAAAAACTGTTTTTT. Its translation: CASSQEGAGSEKLFF.

J is TRBJ1-1 and V is TRBV15; 9 nucleotides match TRBD1. The CDR3 has 16 amino acids. The V segment lost 0 bases and the J segment 7 bases; nucleotides outside the gene matches: 9. Germline-derived CDR1 and CDR2 are LNHNV and YYDKDF (reference sequence). The DNA of the CDR3 is TGTGCCACCAGCAGAGAGGGACAGGGTGAATCAAATGAAGCTTTCTTT. It specifies CATSREGQGESNEAFF. The complete variable domain, with remaining parts taken from reference TRBV15 and TRBJ1-1, reads DAMVIQNPRYQVTQFGKPVTLSCSQTLNHNVMYWYQQKSSQAPKLLFHYYDKDFNNEADTPDNFQSRRPNTSFCFLDIRSPGLGDTAMYLCATSREGQGESNEAFFGQGTRLTVV.

V usage is TRBV16 and J usage is TRBJ1-5, with 10 nucleotides matching TRBD1. This CDR3 has 19 residues. The ends lost 4 bases at V and 1 base at J; junction bases unmatched: 13. The germline CDR1 and CDR2 sequences are KGHSY and FQNENV. The CDR3 is CASSRAGTGVWGSNQPQHF. The CDR3 region has the DNA TGTGCCAGCAGCCGAGCCGGGACAGGGGTCTGGGGGAGCAATCAGCCCCAGCATTTT.

This clone was picked up one time. The CDR3 coding sequence is TGCGCCAGCAGCTCAGGACAGGGGTTTTCTAATACGCAGTATTTT. Translating it yields CASSSGQGFSNTQYF. The rearrangement uses TRBV5-1 and TRBJ2-3; TRBD1 aligns across 9 bases. Trimming at V came to 3 bases and at J to 7 bases, leaving 9 bases not matched to a gene. Germline CDR1 SGHRS, CDR2 YFSETQ. This CDR3 spans 15 amino acids.

DNA for the CDR3: TGTGCCAGTAAGAAAGGGGAAGAGACCCAGTACTTC. Protein sequence: CASKKGEETQYF. The J gene is TRBJ2-5, the V gene TRBV19, with a tentative D call TRBD1 (5 bases). Germline loops: CDR1 LNHDA, CDR2 SQIVND (reference sequence). V dropped 7 bases and J dropped 3 bases, with 9 bases sitting between them. This CDR3 contains 12 residues.